These 21 T cell receptor beta chains came from one sample sequenced in a study of graft-versus-host responses after intestinal transplantation. Which antigens these TCRs recognize remains unknown. Clones were sequenced by immunoSEQ multiplex PCR, and TCRdb holds only the in-frame ones, with some missing. The sample includes fewer than 90,000 clones, roughly 93% seen only once; the top ten take about 0.2%. The sequences come from unstimulated CD4+ T cells sorted from spleen or lymph node cells, collected before transplant. The origin of the receptors is a human donor who was the organ donor for an intestinal transplant.

V usage is TRBV5-1 and J usage is TRBJ2-7; 13 bases are a match to TRBD2. The CDR3 is made up of 15 amino acids. The junction had 4 bases not matched to a gene; V was cut back by 4 bases and J by 3 bases. In germline, CDR1 is SGHRS, CDR2 YFSETQ. CDR3 nucleotide sequence: TGCGCCAGCAGCCCGGGACTAGCGGGACACTACGAGCAGTACTTC. This encodes CASSPGLAGHYEQYF.

The CDR3 sequence: CASSPGQGSYEQYF. CDR3 sequence (DNA): TGTGCCAGCAGTCCCGGACAGGGATCTTACGAGCAGTACTTC. The rearrangement links TRBV28 to TRBJ2-7, with TRBD1 matching 8 bases. V dropped 5 bases and J dropped 4; count of bases not matched to a gene: 7. Germline V CDR1 and CDR2: MDHEN, SYDVKM. CDR3 size: 14 residues.

This chain uses TRBV5-1 with TRBJ2-7; the D is unclear. Trimming took off 5 bases at V and 6 bases at J, with 18 bases between the two ends. Per the germline V gene, CDR1 is SGHRS and CDR2 is YFSETQ. The CDR3 contains 14 residues. Here the CDR3 DNA reads TGCGCCAGCAGGGTCGAATCGGTACCCTCCGAGCAGTACTTC. Translating it yields CASRVESVPSEQYF. Using reference TRBV5-1 and TRBJ2-7 for the parts outside the CDR3, the full variable domain is KAGVTQTPRYLIKTRGQQVTLSCSPISGHRSVSWYQQTPGQGLQFLFEYFSETQRNKGNFPGRFSGRQFSNSRSEMNVSTLELGDSALYLCASRVESVPSEQYFGPGTRLTVT.

CDR3: CASSSPLSSGNTIYF. CDR3 nucleotide sequence: TGTGCCAGCAGCTCCCCGTTAAGTTCTGGAAACACCATATATTTT. The V call is TRBV7-2, the J call TRBJ1-3, with unresolved D. CDR1 and CDR2 (germline): SGHTA, FQGNSA. The ends were cut back, 4 bases at V and 1 base at J, with 11 bases in the middle. CDR3 length equals 15 residues. The whole variable domain, filled in from reference TRBV7-2 and TRBJ1-3, reads GAGVSQSPSNKVTEKGKDVELRCDPISGHTALYWYRQSLGQGLEFLIYFQGNSAPDKSGLPSDRFSAERTGGSVSTLTIQRTQQEDSAVYLCASSSPLSSGNTIYFGEGSWLTVV.

The chain couples TRBV18 to TRBJ2-3; 7 nucleotides match TRBD2. The V gene end was trimmed by 3 bases and the J gene end by 0 bases; junction bases not matched to a gene: 6. Per the germline V gene, CDR1 is KGHSH and CDR2 is LQKENI. The CDR3 sequence is 16 residues long. This CDR3 reads CASSPSAGRSTDTQYF. CDR3 DNA sequence: TGTGCCAGCTCACCGTCAGCGGGGCGTAGCACAGATACGCAGTATTTT.

V usage is TRBV30 and J usage is TRBJ1-2, with 7 positions matching TRBD1. This CDR3 has 11 amino acids. The germline gives CDR1 GTSNPN, CDR2 SVGIG (reference sequence). The V and J ends lost 6 bases and 3 bases, in that order; junction bases with no gene match: 1. CDR3 nucleotide sequence: TGTGCCTGTGGGACAGACTATGGCTACACCTTC. This codes for CACGTDYGYTF.

The chain employs TRBV6-5 and TRBJ1-5; a weak D match, TRBD1 (5 bases). Germline loops: CDR1 MNHEY, CDR2 SVGAGI. V dropped 4 bases and J dropped 5 bases, with 9 bases sitting between them. The CDR3 contains 13 residues. CDR3 region: CASSLTVHQPQHF. The DNA for the CDR3 is TGTGCCAGCAGTTTGACAGTCCATCAGCCCCAGCATTTT.

The rearrangement uses TRBV7-2 and TRBJ2-7; 8 bases fit TRBD1. Germline V gives CDR1 SGHTA, CDR2 FQGNSA. Trimming took 5 bases from V and 3 from J; bases not matched to a gene: 6. This CDR3 contains 14 residues. CDR3: CASSLGQGNYEQYF. DNA for the CDR3: TGTGCCAGCAGCCTCGGACAGGGAAACTACGAGCAGTACTTC.

The chain carries TRBV5-1 and TRBJ2-2, with D possibly called TRBD1 or TRBD2 (5 bases each). Germline CDR1 SGHRS, CDR2 YFSETQ. The V and J ends lost 6 bases and 0 bases respectively, with 27 bases between them. The CDR3 is made up of 20 amino acids. The CDR3 here is CASNFGSPGQEGSNTGELFF. In nucleotides, the CDR3 is TGCGCCAGCAACTTCGGCTCTCCCGGACAAGAGGGATCGAACACCGGGGAGCTGTTTTTT. The complete variable domain, with remaining parts taken from reference TRBV5-1 and TRBJ2-2, reads KAGVTQTPRYLIKTRGQQVTLSCSPISGHRSVSWYQQTPGQGLQFLFEYFSETQRNKGNFPGRFSGRQFSNSRSEMNVSTLELGDSALYLCASNFGSPGQEGSNTGELFFGEGSRLTVL.

The genes are TRBV5-6 and TRBJ1-1; 8 positions match TRBD1. Trimming removed 6 bases from V and 1 base from J; junction bases left unmatched: 11. Looked up from germline, CDR1 is SGHDT and CDR2 is YYEEEE. The CDR3 length is 16 residues. CDR3 DNA sequence: TGTGCCAGCACCCTGACAGGGGCCCAGGGGAACACTGAAGCTTTCTTT. Protein sequence: CASTLTGAQGNTEAFF. Variable domain in full (rest from reference TRBV5-6 and TRBJ1-1): DAGVTQSPTHLIKTRGQQVTLRCSPKSGHDTVSWYQQALGQGPQFIFQYYEEEERQRGNFPDRFSGHQFPNYSSELNVNALLLGDSALYLCASTLTGAQGNTEAFFGQGTRLTVV.

The V and J genes are TRBV27 and TRBJ2-1; 9 nucleotides agree with TRBD2. CDR3 size: 17 residues. V lost 2 bases, J lost 7 bases, and 12 bases stayed unmatched. The germline gives CDR1 MNHEY, CDR2 SMNVEV (reference sequence). As DNA, the CDR3 is TGTGCCAGCAGTTTACCGCAGCTAGCGGGGAGCGTGAATGAGCAGTTCTTC. Its translation is CASSLPQLAGSVNEQFF.

The rearrangement joins TRBV7-9 to TRBJ2-3; D is uncertain. Trimming took off 3 bases at V and 2 bases at J, with 12 bases between the two ends. From germline, CDR1 is SEHNR and CDR2 FQNEAQ (reference sequence). CDR3 length: 15 residues. The CDR3: CASSLNSFSTDTQYF. As DNA, the CDR3 is TGTGCCAGCAGCTTGAATAGTTTCTCCACAGATACGCAGTATTTT.

The chain carries TRBV5-1 and TRBJ1-4, with D possibly matching TRBD1 (6 bases). The V end lost 4 bases, the J end lost 8 bases, and 18 bases lay between the germline ends. CDR3 length: 15 amino acids. Looked up from germline, CDR1 is SGHRS and CDR2 is YFSETQ. The CDR3 is CASSLLGAGDEKLFF. The DNA of the CDR3 is TGCGCCAGCAGCCTACTAGGGGCAGGGGACGAAAAACTGTTTTTT.

This chain connects TRBV10-3 to TRBJ2-7; D is unclear. From germline, CDR1 is ENHRY and CDR2 SYGVKD. This CDR3 comprises 15 residues. V lost 7 bases and J 5 bases, leaving 21 bases between the germline ends. The CDR3 loop reads CAINHKRVDLDEQYF. CDR3 nucleotide sequence: TGTGCCATCAACCACAAAAGAGTCGATCTTGACGAGCAGTACTTC.

This clone was picked up a small number of times. V is TRBV6-1 and J is TRBJ1-1; 7 bases map to TRBD1. The CDR3 totals 13 residues. Trimming cost V 11 bases and J 0 bases; bases outside gene matches: 6. Germline V gene lookup returns CDR1 MNHNS and CDR2 SASEGT. The CDR3 coding sequence is TGTGCCGCAAGGGACAGCATGAACACTGAAGCTTTCTTT. This translates into CAARDSMNTEAFF.

The V gene is TRBV9, the J gene TRBJ1-1; tentatively, D is TRBD1 (5 bases). This CDR3 comprises 13 residues. Germline V CDR1 and CDR2: SGDLS, YYNGEE. Trimming removed 0 bases from V and 4 bases from J, with 7 bases in between. CDR3 in amino acids: CASSVAQGTEAFF. CDR3 sequence (DNA): TGTGCCAGCAGCGTAGCTCAGGGCACTGAAGCTTTCTTT.

V and J are TRBV9 and TRBJ2-3; the match to TRBD2 covers 9 bases. J gave up 3 bases and V 0 bases, and 5 bases lay outside the gene matches. Germline V gene data show CDR1 as SGDLS and CDR2 as YYNGEE. The length of the CDR3 is 16 residues. CDR3 nucleotide sequence: TGTGCCAGCAGCGTAGGTTCAGCGGGGGGAACAGATACGCAGTATTTT. It encodes CASSVGSAGGTDTQYF.

The chain has TRBV19 and TRBJ1-2, with 7 bases aligning to TRBD1. V shed 5 bases and J 3 bases; nucleotides not matched to a gene: 6. The germline CDR1 and CDR2 sequences are LNHDA and SQIVND (reference sequence). The CDR3 totals 14 residues. Here the CDR3 reads CASSREQGYYGYTF. As DNA, the CDR3 is TGTGCCAGTAGTCGAGAACAGGGGTACTATGGCTACACCTTC.

In nucleotides, the CDR3 is TGTGCCAGCAGTCTACAGGTATCCTCTGGAAACACCATATATTTT. This gives the protein CASSLQVSSGNTIYF. J is TRBJ1-3 and V is TRBV28; D perhaps matches TRBD1 (5 bases). V was cut by 5 bases and J by 0 bases, with 11 bases left in between. The CDR3 sequence is 15 residues long. In germline, CDR1 is MDHEN, CDR2 SYDVKM.

This chain connects TRBV9 to TRBJ1-1; tentatively, D is TRBD1 (5 bases). The CDR3 loop spans 12 amino acids. Trimming took 1 base from V and 13 from J, leaving 14 bases between them. Germline V lookup: CDR1 SGDLS, CDR2 YYNGEE. As DNA, the CDR3 is TGTGCCAGCAGCGTACCCCCTGAAGGGGTTTTCTTT. Its protein is CASSVPPEGVFF.

V and J are TRBV6-5 and TRBJ1-3, with D tentatively TRBD1 (5 bases). Trimming stripped 8 bases from V and 2 bases from J, with 16 bases between. This CDR3 is built from 15 residues. CDR1 and CDR2 (germline): MNHEY, SVGAGI. The CDR3 coding sequence is TGTGCCAGCCGCTCGCCACAGGCGCCTGGAAACACCATATATTTT. This gives the protein CASRSPQAPGNTIYF.